This TCR beta chain was observed in a study of long-term antiretroviral therapy in people with HIV. Participants living with HIV all received treatment in the United States. Germline CDR1 is MNHNY and CDR2 is SVGAGI (reference sequence). Trimming pared 0 bases from V and 5 bases from J, leaving 16 bases between. The CDR3 has 16 amino acids. Run at survey level, the immunoSEQ assay was version v3.0. Using immunoSEQ multiplex PCR, the repertoire was profiled, and TCRdb retains in-frame clones only, with some absent. The repertoire holds tens of thousands of clones, with nearly 95% as singletons. The sequence was obtained from a man aged 25 to 40 with HIV. The specimen was unsorted PBMCs, collected more than 6 years after starting antiretroviral therapy. The chain couples TRBV6-6 to TRBJ2-5; D unclear. The CDR3 region is CASSYSMARMKETQYF. Here the CDR3 DNA reads TGTGCCAGCAGTTACTCGATGGCTAGAATGAAGGAGACCCAGTACTTC.